A single sample is the source of the 29 T cell receptor beta chains below, sequenced in a study of naive and memory T cell subsets. Both TRBC1 and TRBC2 were covered by a beta constant-region primer of two equimolar oligonucleotides. TCRdb recomputed calls from the UMI-ligation and nested PCR reads with MiXCR, one row per CDR3 protein. The data contain 120,000 to 150,000 distinct CDR3 sequences, about 15% of them singletons. The sequenced sample was naive CD4+ T cells from blood. All receptors derive from a human donor in good health.

The chain links TRBV29-1 to TRBJ2-3; 7 bases fit TRBD1. V lost 4 bases and J lost 5; bases outside the gene matches: 12. Per the germline V gene, CDR1 is SQVTM and CDR2 is ANQGSEA. There are 15 residues in the CDR3. As DNA, the CDR3 is TGCAGCGTTGGCGACGACAGGGTTTTTGGAGATACGCAGTATTTT. Amino acids: CSVGDDRVFGDTQYF.

This chain joins TRBV3-1 and TRBJ1-4; D possibly corresponds to TRBD1 (6 bases). Trimming pared 4 bases from V and 6 bases from J, leaving 9 bases between. Germline CDR1 LGHDT, CDR2 YNNKEL (reference sequence). CDR3 length equals 13 residues. The DNA of the CDR3 is TGTGCCAGCAGCCGCAGGGGAGATGAAAAACTGTTTTTT. It is translated as CASSRRGDEKLFF.

The rearrangement uses TRBV30 and TRBJ1-6, with TRBD1 identical over 7 bases. Germline CDR1 GTSNPN, CDR2 SVGIG (reference sequence). V trimming: 3 bases; J trimming: 6 bases; junction bases outside the gene matches: 5. This CDR3 is 14 amino acids long. CDR3 DNA sequence: TGTGCCTGGAGCACCGGGACAGCTAATTCACCCCTCCACTTT. It specifies CAWSTGTANSPLHF. Using reference TRBV30 and TRBJ1-6 for the parts outside the CDR3, the full variable domain is SQTIHQWPATLVQPVGSPLSLECTVEGTSNPNLYWYRQAAGRGLQLLFYSVGIGQISSEVPQNLSASRPQDRQFILSSKKLLLSDSGFYLCAWSTGTANSPLHFGNGTRLTVT.

This clonotype has a handful of counts. The chain is built from TRBV3-1 and TRBJ1-1, with 8 bases aligning to TRBD1. The CDR3 runs to 15 residues. Trimming took 2 bases from V and 2 from J; bases not matched to a gene: 4. CDR1 LGHDT and CDR2 YNNKEL come from the germline V gene (reference sequence). The CDR3 bases are TGTGCCAGCAGCCAATCGGACAGGGCTAACACTGAAGCTTTCTTT. Protein: CASSQSDRANTEAFF.

The gene calls are TRBV24-1 and TRBJ2-7, with D perhaps matching TRBD1 or TRBD2 (5 bases each). Germline-derived CDR1 and CDR2 are KGHDR and SFDVKD. Trimming took off 1 base at V and 2 bases at J, with 29 bases between the two ends. The CDR3 extends over 21 amino acids. DNA for the CDR3: TGTGCCACCAGTGATTTCTGGTCACGAAGGCCAGGGCGACTACTGACCTACGAGCAGTACTTC. It specifies CATSDFWSRRPGRLLTYEQYF.

V gene TRBV15 combines with J gene TRBJ2-1; D is uncertain. Germline-derived CDR1 and CDR2 are LNHNV and YYDKDF (reference sequence). This CDR3 has 19 residues. V lost 0 bases and J lost 2, with 20 bases in between. The CDR3 is CATSRENYRTKGTYNEQFF. In DNA form, the CDR3 reads TGTGCCACCAGCAGAGAGAACTACCGAACAAAGGGAACCTACAATGAGCAGTTCTTC.

This sequence joins TRBV29-1 and TRBJ2-1, with TRBD1 matching over 11 bases. Trimming cost V 5 bases and J 5 bases; bases outside gene matches: 5. CDR3 length: 14 amino acids. CDR1 and CDR2 from the germline V gene are SQVTM and ANQGSEA. The CDR3 region has the DNA TGCAGCGTTCCTGGACAGGGGGCCAACAATGAGCAGTTCTTC. This encodes CSVPGQGANNEQFF.

The chain couples TRBV7-9 to TRBJ2-7, with TRBD1 identical over 9 bases. V lost 1 base and J lost 6; bases outside the gene matches: 7. Per germline, CDR1 SEHNR and CDR2 FQNEAQ (reference sequence). This CDR3 is 15 amino acids long. DNA for the CDR3: TGTGCCAGCAGCTTAGTTCCGGACAGGGGATTCGAGCAGTACTTC. Its protein product is CASSLVPDRGFEQYF.

The J gene is TRBJ2-1, the V gene TRBV29-1; TRBD2 is a possible D gene (5 bases). Trimming removed 3 bases from V and 8 bases from J, with 8 bases in between. Germline V lookup: CDR1 SQVTM, CDR2 ANQGSEA. The CDR3 runs 11 residues. CDR3 loop: CSVDLAYEQFF. The CDR3 nucleotides read TGCAGCGTTGATCTAGCATATGAGCAGTTCTTC.

This clonotype was detected only a few times. The V and J genes are TRBV2 and TRBJ2-1, with 11 positions matching TRBD2. The CDR3 has 16 amino acids. Germline V gene lookup returns CDR1 SNHLY and CDR2 FYNNEI. J lost 7 bases, V lost 6 bases, and 11 bases had no gene match. CDR3: CASSPPGLAVSNEQFF. In DNA, the CDR3 is TGTGCCAGCAGCCCCCCGGGACTAGCGGTTTCTAATGAGCAGTTCTTC.

This clonotype has at least ten counts. This chain links TRBV19 with TRBJ2-7; maybe TRBD1 (6 bases). V was cut by 2 bases and J by 1 base, with 9 bases left in between. CDR1 and CDR2 from the germline V gene are LNHDA and SQIVND (reference sequence). The CDR3 sequence is 14 residues long. CDR3: CASSIRGMSYEQYF. The CDR3 DNA follows: TGTGCCAGTAGTATAAGGGGGATGTCCTACGAGCAGTACTTC.

The genes are TRBV11-2 and TRBJ2-3; D ambiguous. This CDR3 has 12 residues. Germline V gives CDR1 SGHAT, CDR2 FQNNGV. The ends were cut back, 5 bases at V and 6 bases at J, with 9 bases in the middle. In nucleotides, the CDR3 is TGTGCCAGCAGCCAAGCTTTGGATACGCAGTATTTT. Translation gives CASSQALDTQYF.

This chain's CDR3 is CSARDFGSLYEQYF. The CDR3 DNA follows: TGCAGTGCTAGAGATTTTGGATCCCTTTACGAGCAGTACTTC. The chain carries TRBV20-1 and TRBJ2-7; no definite D call. From germline, CDR1 is DFQATT and CDR2 SNEGSKA (reference sequence). The CDR3 totals 14 residues. Trimming took 0 bases from V and 4 from J, leaving 13 bases between them.

This clonotype has more than one count but fewer than ten. This chain uses TRBV5-5 with TRBJ2-2, with 7 nucleotides matching TRBD1. The V gene end was trimmed by 4 bases and the J gene end by 6 bases; junction bases not matched to a gene: 6. This CDR3 contains 14 residues. Germline CDR1 reads SGHKS; CDR2 reads YYEKEE (reference sequence). In DNA form, the CDR3 reads TGTGCCAGCAGCCCGACAGGGCGGGCCGGGGAGCTGTTTTTT. It translates to CASSPTGRAGELFF. The full variable domain, completed using reference TRBV5-5 and TRBJ2-2, is DAGVTQSPTHLIKTRGQQVTLRCSPISGHKSVSWYQQVLGQGPQFIFQYYEKEERGRGNFPDRFSARQFPNYSSELNVNALLLGDSALYLCASSPTGRAGELFFGEGSRLTVL.

This clonotype was seen only a few times. The chain links TRBV6-5 to TRBJ2-7; D may be TRBD1 (5 bases). The germline gives CDR1 MNHEY, CDR2 SVGAGI. V was shortened by 0 bases and J by 2 bases, with 8 bases between the two germline ends. The CDR3 sequence is 14 residues long. CDR3 region: CASSYSRQTYEQYF. The CDR3 coding sequence is TGTGCCAGCAGTTACTCGAGACAGACCTACGAGCAGTACTTC.

In this sample, this clonotype turned up a few times. The J gene is TRBJ2-4, the V gene TRBV4-1; 13 bases agree with TRBD2. Germline values: CDR1 MGHRA, CDR2 YSYEKL. V was clipped by 1 base and J by 2 bases; unmatched bases: 2. The CDR3 totals 17 residues. The CDR3 DNA reads TGCGCCAGCAGCCAAGGACTAGCGGGAGGTACCAAAAACATTCAGTACTTC. Its protein is CASSQGLAGGTKNIQYF.

The chain joins TRBV6-1 to TRBJ1-3; D unclear. The CDR3 runs to 15 residues. Trimming removed 5 bases from V and 0 bases from J, with 11 bases in between. In germline, CDR1 is MNHNS, CDR2 SASEGT. The CDR3 here is CASSRNTNSGNTIYF. The CDR3 bases are TGTGCCAGCAGTCGGAACACCAACTCTGGAAACACCATATATTTT.

This clonotype was counted between two and nine times. The chain joins TRBV6-5 to TRBJ2-3, with 9 bases identical to TRBD2. Germline CDR1 is MNHEY and CDR2 is SVGAGI. CDR3 size: 17 residues. The junction had 8 bases not matched to a gene; V was cut back by 0 bases and J by 4 bases. The CDR3: CASSYSPGGRAADTQYF. DNA of the CDR3: TGTGCCAGCAGTTACTCGCCTGGCGGGAGGGCCGCAGATACGCAGTATTTT.

The J gene is TRBJ2-1, the V gene TRBV6-5; tentatively, D is TRBD1 or TRBD2 (6 bases each). Germline V CDR1 and CDR2: MNHEY, SVGAGI. Trimming left V 11 bases short and J 4 bases short, with 15 bases between. The CDR3 extends over 13 amino acids. The CDR3 nucleotides are TGTGCCGCCAGCCGGGGGCCTTACAATGAGCAGTTCTTC. It translates to CAASRGPYNEQFF.

This clonotype was seen more than once but under ten times. The rearrangement joins TRBV6-2 or TRBV6-3 to TRBJ1-1; TRBD1 is a possible D gene (6 bases). The germline V gene encodes CDR1 MNHEY and CDR2 SVGEGT. With 7 bases removed from V and 5 bases from J, the gap between germline ends came to 17 bases. The CDR3 runs to 14 residues. Written as DNA, the CDR3 is TGTGCCAGCATACGTGGGACACCGGGTACTGAAGCTTTCTTT. Amino acid sequence: CASIRGTPGTEAFF.

This clonotype was seen a handful of times. The chain is built from TRBV7-2 and TRBJ1-3, with D hard to call. Germline V lookup: CDR1 SGHTA, CDR2 FQGNSA. The V and J ends lost 5 bases and 3 bases respectively, with 11 bases between them. The CDR3 sequence is 14 residues long. For the CDR3, the DNA is TGTGCCAGCAGCCCACCCCTTGGTGGAAACACCATATATTTT. Protein sequence: CASSPPLGGNTIYF.

This clonotype appeared a few times. The chain's CDR3 is CASSQVTKQETQYF. CDR3 nucleotides: TGTGCCAGCAGCCAAGTAACCAAGCAAGAGACCCAGTACTTC. The chain recombines TRBV14 with TRBJ2-5; D gene uncertain. V dropped 1 base and J dropped 2 bases, with 8 bases sitting between them. The CDR3 is 14 amino acids. Looked up from germline, CDR1 is SGHDN and CDR2 is FVKESK.

This clonotype was seen more than once but under ten times. The gene calls are TRBV4-1 and TRBJ1-3; weak D call: TRBD1 (5 bases). This CDR3 is built from 19 residues. CDR1 and CDR2 from the germline V gene are MGHRA and YSYEKL. Trimming removed 5 bases from V and 0 bases from J, with 23 bases in between. The CDR3 bases are TGCGCCAGCAGCGCAAGAGGTCGGGGACCCAAAAACTCTGGAAACACCATATATTTT. It yields the protein CASSARGRGPKNSGNTIYF.

The V call is TRBV29-1, the J call TRBJ2-7; D perhaps matches TRBD2 (5 bases). The CDR3 has 13 amino acids. Germline CDR1 is SQVTM and CDR2 is ANQGSEA. Trimming removed 4 bases from V and 2 bases from J, with 12 bases in between. CDR3 protein: CSVGGLATYEQYF. As DNA, the CDR3 is TGCAGCGTTGGAGGACTCGCCACCTACGAGCAGTACTTC.

V usage is TRBV3-1 and J usage is TRBJ2-5; D remains unclear. With 1 base removed from V and 10 bases from J, the gap between germline ends came to 4 bases. CDR3 length: 10 amino acids. In germline, CDR1 is LGHDT, CDR2 YNNKEL (reference sequence). For the CDR3, the DNA is TGTGCCAGCAGCCAAGGTGTCCAGTACTTC. Encoded protein: CASSQGVQYF.

This chain links TRBV7-2 with TRBJ2-7; 9 bases map to TRBD1. The junction had 5 bases not matched to a gene; V was cut back by 5 bases and J by 3 bases. CDR1 SGHTA and CDR2 FQGNSA come from the germline V gene. The CDR3 has 14 amino acids. CDR3 residues: CASSDGTGFYEQYF. The DNA for the CDR3 is TGTGCCAGCAGCGACGGGACAGGGTTCTACGAGCAGTACTTC.

This clonotype was picked up many times. This rearrangement joins TRBV2 to TRBJ2-7, with 9 bases that match TRBD1. This CDR3 comprises 14 residues. Looked up from germline, CDR1 is SNHLY and CDR2 is FYNNEI. The ends lost 6 bases at V and 3 bases at J; junction bases unmatched: 6. The CDR3 protein is CASSSGQGVYEQYF. CDR3 sequence (DNA): TGTGCCAGCAGCTCGGGACAGGGTGTCTACGAGCAGTACTTC.

The gene calls are TRBV14 and TRBJ2-4; D remains ambiguous. Looked up from germline, CDR1 is SGHDN and CDR2 is FVKESK. The CDR3 length is 17 residues. V shed 2 bases and J shed 1 base, with 15 bases lying between them. The CDR3 region has the DNA TGTGCCAGCAGCCAATCATATGTAGGCCTGGCCAAAAACATTCAGTACTTC. Encoded protein: CASSQSYVGLAKNIQYF. Supplemented by reference TRBV14 and TRBJ2-4, the full variable domain reads EAGVTQFPSHSVIEKGQTVTLRCDPISGHDNLYWYRRVMGKEIKFLLHFVKESKQDESGMPNNRFLAERTGGTYSTLKVQPAELEDSGVYFCASSQSYVGLAKNIQYFGAGTRLSVL.

This clonotype has a handful of counts. The chain employs TRBV29-1 and TRBJ2-3, with a tentative D call TRBD2 (5 bases). Germline lookup yields CDR1 SQVTM and CDR2 ANQGSEA. Between the trimmed V and J ends, which lost 8 bases and 0 bases, there was a span of 18 bases. The CDR3 runs 15 residues. CDR3 bases: TGCAGCATTAGAGTGCTAGCTGCTAGCACAGATACGCAGTATTTT. It encodes CSIRVLAASTDTQYF.